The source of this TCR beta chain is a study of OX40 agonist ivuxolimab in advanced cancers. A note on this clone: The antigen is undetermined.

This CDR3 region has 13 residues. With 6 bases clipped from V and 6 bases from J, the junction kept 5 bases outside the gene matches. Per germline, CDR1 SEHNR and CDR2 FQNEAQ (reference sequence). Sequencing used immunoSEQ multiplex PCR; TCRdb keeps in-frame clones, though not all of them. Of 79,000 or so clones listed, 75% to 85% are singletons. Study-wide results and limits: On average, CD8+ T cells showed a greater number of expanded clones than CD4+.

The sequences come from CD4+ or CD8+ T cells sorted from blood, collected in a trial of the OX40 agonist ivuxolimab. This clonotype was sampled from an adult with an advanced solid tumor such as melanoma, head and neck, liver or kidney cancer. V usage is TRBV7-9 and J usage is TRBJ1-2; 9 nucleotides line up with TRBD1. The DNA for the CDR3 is TGTGCCAGCAGGAGGACAGGGGATAATGGCTACACCTTC. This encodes CASRRTGDNGYTF. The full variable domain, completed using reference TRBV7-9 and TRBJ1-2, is DTGVSQNPRHKITKRGQNVTFRCDPISEHNRLYWYRQTLGQGPEFLTYFQNEAQLEKSRLLSDRFSAERPKGSFSTLEIQRTEQGDSAMYLCASRRTGDNGYTFGSGTRLTVV.